The rows below give T cell receptor beta chains drawn from one sample of a study of blood T cell repertoires in COVID-19. The method was immunoSEQ multiplex PCR; TCRdb's version includes in-frame clones alone and lacks a portion of them. The table has roughly 77,000 clones, about 90% seen once. The sample comprised peripheral blood. All receptors derive from a man in his fifties or sixties with active COVID-19. CDR3s include the opening cysteine and the closing phenylalanine or tryptophan. The order of the fields is V gene, J gene, D gene, clone size, CDR3 DNA, CDR3 protein. A D gene is named only where the DNA matches it firmly. Size values are once, few and many counts, or a class for expanded clones, and some rows have none.

TRBV10-3	TRBJ1-1	.	.	TGTGCCATCAGGAGGACAGTGAACACTGAAGCTTTCTTT	CAIRRTVNTEAFF
TRBV2	TRBJ1-1	.	.	TGTGCCAGCAGTGGCCCGGGTTGGAGGGACGCTTTCTTT	CASSGPGWRDAFF
TRBV25-1	TRBJ1-4	.	.	TGTGCCAGCAGTGAATGGGCAGGGCCTCTGTTTTTT	CASSEWAGPLFF
TRBV6-5	TRBJ2-5	TRBD2	.	TGTGCCAGCAGTTACTCCCCCACGACTAGCTATAGGGCCCAGTACTTC	CASSYSPTTSYRAQYF
TRBV5-4	TRBJ2-3	.	.	TGTGCCAGCAGCTTAGAGGGCACAGATACGCAGTATTTT	CASSLEGTDTQYF
TRBV29-1	TRBJ2-2	.	once	TGCAGCGTTGAAGACGCGTTAAACACCGGGGAGCTGTTTTTT	CSVEDALNTGELFF
TRBV14	TRBJ2-7	TRBD1	.	TGTGCCAGCAGGGGACAGGGTAACTACGAGCAGTACTTC	CASRGQGNYEQYF
TRBV6-4	TRBJ1-1	.	.	TGTGCCAGCAGTGAAGGACGGGGCACTGAAGCTTTCTTT	CASSEGRGTEAFF
TRBV2	TRBJ2-7	.	.	TGTGCCAGCAGTCTCTCCTACGAGCAGTACTTC	CASSLSYEQYF
TRBV12-3/TRBV12-4	TRBJ2-7	.	.	TGTGCCAGCAGTTCTTATTACGAGCAGTACTTC	CASSSYYEQYF
TRBV19	TRBJ2-2	TRBD2	.	TGTGCCAGTAGTATACGGTGGCTAGCGGGCAACACCGGGGAGCTGTTTTTT	CASSIRWLAGNTGELFF
TRBV11-3	TRBJ2-1	TRBD2	.	TGTGCCAGCAGCACCGGACTAGCGGGGACCAATGAGCAGTTCTTC	CASSTGLAGTNEQFF